These T cell receptor beta chains were read from a single sample in a study of cytomegalovirus exposure and HLA in healthy donors. Repertoires were generated with immunoSEQ multiplex PCR, while TCRdb's copy carries only in-frame clones and drops some. Found here are over 150,000 clones, around 85% of them singletons; the top ten hold under 0.95%. Specimen: PBMCs. Receptor source: a woman aged 25 to 45 in good health and CMV-seronegative. CDR3s include the opening cysteine and the closing phenylalanine or tryptophan. The D gene is left open where the match is weak. Where a row states a size, it is once, few, many or the class of an expanded clone; other rows omit it.

CDR3 protein,CDR3 DNA,J gene,D gene,CDR3 length,V gene,clone size
CASQLQGLAYEQYF,TGTGCCAGCCAACTCCAGGGGTTGGCCTACGAGCAGTACTTC,TRBJ2-7,-,14,TRBV5-5,few
CASSRQEEPGLDYEQYF,TGTGCCAGCAGCCGCCAAGAGGAACCGGGACTAGACTACGAGCAGTACTTC,TRBJ2-7,TRBD2,17,TRBV13,-
CASSLGQRLAGQETQYF,TGCGCCAGCAGCTTGGGACAGCGGCTAGCGGGGCAAGAGACCCAGTACTTC,TRBJ2-5,TRBD2,17,TRBV5-1,-
CASSPWGLAGGSNTGELFF,TGTGCCAGTAGTCCGTGGGGACTAGCGGGAGGATCGAACACCGGGGAGCTGTTTTTT,TRBJ2-2,TRBD2,19,TRBV19,-
CASSTTPVGVAGDRGKNIQYF,TGTGCCAGTAGTACCACTCCCGTGGGGGTAGCGGGGGACCGAGGGAAAAACATTCAGTACTTC,TRBJ2-4,TRBD2,21,TRBV19,-
CASTQGVEQYF,TGTGCCAGCACCCAGGGGGTCGAGCAGTACTTC,TRBJ2-7,TRBD1,11,TRBV28,-
CASRRGGGRTIEKLFF,TGTGCCAGCAGGCGAGGGGGCGGACGTACTATTGAAAAACTGTTTTTT,TRBJ1-4,TRBD1,16,TRBV27,-
CASSTKRQGGHGYTF,TGTGCCAGCAGCACCAAAAGACAGGGGGGCCATGGCTACACCTTC,TRBJ1-2,TRBD1,15,TRBV5-4,-
CASTRYPGIYEQYF,TGTGCCAGCACGCGTTATCCGGGTATCTACGAGCAGTACTTC,TRBJ2-7,-,14,TRBV13,once
CASSVGQNTEAFF,TGTGCCAGTAGTGTCGGACAGAACACTGAAGCTTTCTTT,TRBJ1-1,-,13,TRBV19,-
CASSSQSSGRYEQYF,TGTGCCAGCAGCTCACAGTCTAGCGGGCGGTACGAGCAGTACTTC,TRBJ2-7,TRBD2,15,TRBV7-8,-
CASSPEAGFETQYF,TGTGCCAGCTCACCAGAGGCGGGTTTTGAGACCCAGTACTTC,TRBJ2-5,-,14,TRBV18,once
CASSQTRGGGAYNEQFF,TGTGCCAGCAGCCAAACGCGGGGCGGCGGGGCCTACAATGAGCAGTTCTTC,TRBJ2-1,-,17,TRBV4-2,-
CASSVGTGRATEAFF,TGTGCCAGCAGCGTAGGGACAGGGAGGGCCACTGAAGCTTTCTTT,TRBJ1-1,TRBD1,15,TRBV9,-
CASSSQGGPRELFF,TGTGCCAGCAGCTCCCAGGGAGGGCCCCGGGAGCTGTTTTTT,TRBJ2-2,TRBD2,14,TRBV7-2,-
CASSESGQPFQETQYF,TGCGCCAGCAGTGAGTCGGGACAGCCGTTCCAAGAGACCCAGTACTTC,TRBJ2-5,TRBD1,16,TRBV10-2,-
CASSTPGTSGPNTGELFF,TGCGCCAGCAGCACTCCGGGAACTAGCGGGCCGAACACCGGGGAGCTGTTTTTT,TRBJ2-2,TRBD2,18,TRBV5-1,-
CAISDTGGTDTQYF,TGTGCCATCAGTGACACGGGGGGCACAGATACGCAGTATTTT,TRBJ2-3,-,14,TRBV10-3,-
CASSQVLAGVTPNEQFF,TGCGCCAGCAGCCAAGTACTAGCGGGAGTTACCCCCAATGAGCAGTTCTTC,TRBJ2-1,TRBD2,17,TRBV4-1,few
CASTLGTASTDTQYF,TGTGCCAGTACCCTCGGGACAGCTAGCACAGATACGCAGTATTTT,TRBJ2-3,TRBD1,15,TRBV19,-
CASSVEPRREANYGYTF,TGTGCCAGCAGCGTAGAACCCCGCAGGGAAGCTAACTATGGCTACACCTTC,TRBJ1-2,-,17,TRBV9,-
CASSLAWSTSSSYNEQFF,TGTGCCAGCAGCTTGGCCTGGTCGACATCCAGCTCCTACAATGAGCAGTTCTTC,TRBJ2-1,-,18,TRBV5-7,-
CASSITGGDEKLFF,TGTGCCAGCTCAATCACAGGGGGCGATGAAAAACTGTTTTTT,TRBJ1-4,TRBD1,14,TRBV6-5,few
CASSAGLSTYEQYF,TGTGCCAGCAGTGCAGGCCTTTCAACCTACGAGCAGTACTTC,TRBJ2-7,-,14,TRBV2,-
CASSVAPIQGPSYEQYF,TGTGCCAGCAGCGTAGCCCCTATACAGGGGCCCTCCTACGAGCAGTACTTC,TRBJ2-7,TRBD1,17,TRBV9,-
CASSEGYGYTF,TGTGCCAGCAGCGAGGGTTATGGCTACACCTTC,TRBJ1-2,-,11,TRBV7-9,-
CASSLTRGEQFF,TGTGCCAGCAGCCTGACCAGGGGTGAGCAGTTCTTC,TRBJ2-1,-,12,TRBV5-4,-
CASSYGQGMNTEAFF,TGTGCCAGCAGTTACGGGCAGGGAATGAACACTGAAGCTTTCTTT,TRBJ1-1,-,15,TRBV6-6,-
CASGSGGPNTEAFF,TGCGCCAGCGGCTCGGGAGGACCGAACACTGAAGCTTTCTTT,TRBJ1-1,-,14,TRBV5-1,-
CATSRARSTGYGYTF,TGTGCCACCAGCAGAGCTCGTTCGACAGGGTATGGCTACACCTTC,TRBJ1-2,TRBD1,15,TRBV15,-
CASSKGLRTGECTDTQYF,TGTGCCAGCAGCAAGGGACTCCGGACAGGAGAATGCACAGATACGCAGTATTTT,TRBJ2-3,-,18,TRBV21-1,-
CASSFRGIGPSGANVLTF,TGTGCCAGCAGCTTCCGAGGTATAGGCCCATCTGGGGCCAACGTCCTGACTTTC,TRBJ2-6,-,18,TRBV5-6,-
CASSPGSVYGYTF,TGTGCCAGCAGCCCCGGGTCCGTATATGGCTACACCTTC,TRBJ1-2,-,13,TRBV5-5,-
CASSIRQPANTGELFF,TGTGCCAGTAGTATCCGACAGCCCGCGAACACCGGGGAGCTGTTTTTT,TRBJ2-2,-,16,TRBV19,once
CASTPQGRGANVLTF,TGTGCCAGCACCCCACAGGGGCGAGGGGCCAACGTCCTGACTTTC,TRBJ2-6,TRBD1,15,TRBV19,-
CAIAGVGSYEQYF,TGTGCCATCGCGGGGGTCGGCTCCTACGAGCAGTACTTC,TRBJ2-7,TRBD2,13,TRBV7-9,-
CASSTETGFNYGYTF,TGTGCCAGTAGTACAGAGACAGGGTTTAACTATGGCTACACCTTC,TRBJ1-2,TRBD1,15,TRBV19,-
CASSDARGRYGYTF,TGTGCCAGCAGTGATGCGCGAGGCCGCTATGGCTACACCTTC,TRBJ1-2,-,14,TRBV2,-
CASSWGQGQETQYF,TGTGCCAGCAGCTGGGGACAGGGGCAAGAGACCCAGTACTTC,TRBJ2-5,TRBD1,14,TRBV5-8,-